The 21 T cell receptor beta chains given below trace back to one sample, sequenced in a study of shared clonotypes between healthy human individuals (dated by TCRdb to 2019 to 2021). Libraries were prepared through the immunoSEQ multiplex PCR assay. The source is immuneACCESS, and TCRdb retained only in-frame sequences with V and J called. Part of the clones is not carried over; for the studies checked, unresolved V genes explain less than half of this, and the remainder is unexplained. Across this sample there are a few million clones, with 90% to 95% seen only once. The biggest ten clones account for around 0.14% of the sample. Sequencing was performed on naive CD4+ T cells sorted from blood. The cell subset or site label, read with the paper, signifies: CD45RA+ positively selected. These receptors were taken from a man between 18 and 35 years old in good health.

The chain carries TRBV19 and TRBJ2-4; no reliable D call. The ends were cut back, 6 bases at V and 1 base at J, with 10 bases in the middle. The CDR3 sequence is 14 residues long. Germline CDR1 is LNHDA and CDR2 is SQIVND (reference sequence). This CDR3 reads CASRKGGAKNIQYF. The DNA of the CDR3 is TGTGCCAGTAGGAAGGGTGGGGCCAAAAACATTCAGTACTTC. Using reference TRBV19 and TRBJ2-4 for the parts outside the CDR3, the full variable domain is DGGITQSPKYLFRKEGQNVTLSCEQNLNHDAMYWYRQDPGQGLRLIYYSQIVNDFQKGDIAEGYSVSREKKESFPLTVTSAQKNPTAFYLCASRKGGAKNIQYFGAGTRLSVL.

This clone was seen a single time. The J gene is TRBJ2-5, the V gene TRBV19; the D is unclear. The CDR3 sequence is 14 residues long. Between the trimmed V and J ends, which lost 3 bases and 2 bases, there was a span of 10 bases. CDR1 and CDR2 (germline): LNHDA, SQIVND (reference sequence). The CDR3 bases are TGTGCCAGTAGTATCTTAAACAGACAAGAGACCCAGTACTTC. It specifies CASSILNRQETQYF.

This chain connects TRBV28 to TRBJ1-6; D might be TRBD1 (6 bases). Germline values: CDR1 MDHEN, CDR2 SYDVKM. This CDR3 region has 14 residues. V gave up 3 bases and J gave up 7 bases, with 10 bases separating them. The CDR3 DNA follows: TGTGCCAGCAGTTTGACAGGAGAAAATTCACCCCTCCACTTT. Its protein product is CASSLTGENSPLHF. Looking up the rest from reference TRBV28 and TRBJ1-6 gives the full variable domain: DVKVTQSSRYLVKRTGEKVFLECVQDMDHENMFWYRQDPGLGLRLIYFSYDVKMKEKGDIPEGYSVSREKKERFSLILESASTNQTSMYLCASSLTGENSPLHFGNGTRLTVT.

The genes are TRBV5-4 and TRBJ1-2, with 12 bases matching TRBD1. From germline, CDR1 is SGHNT and CDR2 YYREEE (reference sequence). The CDR3 totals 15 residues. The ends lost 4 bases at V and 6 bases at J; junction bases unmatched: 7. The CDR3 is CASSPPGQGANGYTF. The DNA of the CDR3 is TGTGCCAGCAGCCCTCCGGGACAGGGGGCCAATGGCTACACCTTC.

This clone came up a few times. In DNA form, the CDR3 reads TGCGCCAGCAGCTGGGGACCGACAGACTCCTACGAGCAGTACTTC. Translation gives CASSWGPTDSYEQYF. The chain carries TRBV5-1 and TRBJ2-7, with D perhaps TRBD1 or TRBD2 (5 bases each). The germline CDR1 and CDR2 sequences are SGHRS and YFSETQ. Trimming took off 3 bases at V and 0 bases at J, with 13 bases between the two ends. The CDR3 has 15 residues.

The rearrangement links TRBV7-9 to TRBJ1-5, with D possibly matching TRBD1 (6 bases). The V and J ends lost 5 bases and 5 bases respectively, with 16 bases between them. This CDR3 spans 15 amino acids. CDR1 is SEHNR and CDR2 is FQNEAQ in the germline V gene (reference sequence). DNA for the CDR3: TGTGCCAGCAGCCGCGGGGAGGGGGGGTATCAGCCCCAGCATTTT. Protein sequence: CASSRGEGGYQPQHF.

The J gene is TRBJ1-1, the V gene TRBV10-3; D call uncertain. CDR1 and CDR2 (germline): ENHRY, SYGVKD. Deletions cut 3 bases from V and 8 bases from J, with 10 bases between. This CDR3 spans 12 amino acids. CDR3 sequence: CAISEGFEEAFF. In nucleotides, the CDR3 is TGTGCCATCAGTGAAGGTTTTGAAGAAGCTTTCTTT.

V gene TRBV14 combines with J gene TRBJ2-7; D may correspond to TRBD1 or TRBD2 (5 bases each). V shed 0 bases and J shed 3 bases, with 21 bases lying between them. This CDR3 region has 18 residues. Germline assignment: CDR1 SGHDN and CDR2 FVKESK. As DNA, the CDR3 is TGTGCCAGCAGCCAAGATGGGAACGTCTGGGACCGCTACTACGAGCAGTACTTC. Its translation: CASSQDGNVWDRYYEQYF.

The rearrangement links TRBV7-6 to TRBJ2-5; D uncertain. Germline assignment: CDR1 SGHVS and CDR2 FNYEAQ. V shed 1 base and J shed 2 bases, with 8 bases lying between them. The CDR3 consists of 14 residues. CDR3 protein: CASSLVGGQETQYF. In DNA, the CDR3 is TGTGCCAGCAGCTTAGTAGGTGGTCAAGAGACCCAGTACTTC. Combining the CDR3 with reference TRBV7-6 and TRBJ2-5 gives the whole variable domain GAGVSQSPRYKVTKRGQDVALRCDPISGHVSLYWYRQALGQGPEFLTYFNYEAQQDKSGLPNDRFSAERPEGSISTLTIQRTEQRDSAMYRCASSLVGGQETQYFGPGTRLLVL.

The chain links TRBV5-4 to TRBJ2-7, with 11 bases identical to TRBD2. Germline-derived CDR1 and CDR2 are SGHNT and YYREEE (reference sequence). Unmatched junction bases numbered 17, after V lost 0 bases and J lost 9 bases. The CDR3 is made up of 18 amino acids. This CDR3 is CASSLGEHGTSGVSGQYF. The CDR3 coding sequence is TGTGCCAGCAGCTTGGGGGAGCACGGGACTAGCGGAGTCTCCGGGCAGTACTTC.

The chain recombines TRBV9 with TRBJ2-2; 7 bases agree with TRBD2. This CDR3 comprises 15 residues. The germline CDR1 and CDR2 sequences are SGDLS and YYNGEE. V gave up 2 bases and J gave up 1 base; unmatched junction bases: 2. As DNA, the CDR3 is TGTGCCAGCAGCGTCGGACTAGGGAACACCGGGGAGCTGTTTTTT. Translation: CASSVGLGNTGELFF.

Remarks on this clone: This specimen includes other DNA sequences encoding the same CDR3. The V call is TRBV30, the J call TRBJ2-7, with no clear D. This CDR3 has 12 residues. V was cut by 1 base and J by 3 bases, with 7 bases left in between. Germline values: CDR1 GTSNPN, CDR2 SVGIG (reference sequence). The CDR3 DNA reads TGTGCCTGGAGTGGGCCGGGCTACGAGCAGTACTTC. This gives the protein CAWSGPGYEQYF. The variable domain in full, completed from reference TRBV30 and TRBJ2-7, reads SQTIHQWPATLVQPVGSPLSLECTVEGTSNPNLYWYRQAAGRGLQLLFYSVGIGQISSEVPQNLSASRPQDRQFILSSKKLLLSDSGFYLCAWSGPGYEQYFGPGTRLTVT.

This clone was detected only a few times. This chain connects TRBV5-1 to TRBJ2-2, with 7 bases aligning to TRBD1. Unmatched junction bases numbered 4, after V lost 0 bases and J lost 2 bases. This CDR3 has 16 amino acids. From germline, CDR1 is SGHRS and CDR2 YFSETQ. The chain's CDR3 is CASSLAGQINTGELFF. As DNA, the CDR3 is TGCGCCAGCAGCTTGGCGGGACAGATAAACACCGGGGAGCTGTTTTTT.

V is TRBV2 and J is TRBJ2-1, with D maybe TRBD2 (6 bases). CDR1 and CDR2 (germline): SNHLY, FYNNEI. The CDR3 has 17 residues. V lost 6 bases, J lost 0 bases, and 18 bases lay in between. This CDR3 reads CASSEEGLPSSYNEQFF. The CDR3 bases are TGTGCCAGCAGCGAGGAGGGGCTACCGAGCTCCTACAATGAGCAGTTCTTC.

The chain carries TRBV27 and TRBJ1-5, with TRBD1 as a possible D gene (5 bases). Trimming took off 2 bases at V and 7 bases at J, with 15 bases between the two ends. CDR3 length: 15 residues. CDR1 is MNHEY, CDR2 SMNVEV, per germline (reference sequence). The DNA for the CDR3 is TGTGCCAGCAGTTTAATAAGATTGGGGGAACAGCCCCAGCATTTT. Its protein is CASSLIRLGEQPQHF.

The chain is built from TRBV6-1 and TRBJ2-7; TRBD1 is a possible D gene (7 bases). The V gene's germline CDR1 is MNHNS and CDR2 SASEGT. Trimming pared 6 bases from V and 7 bases from J, leaving 10 bases between. This CDR3 has 11 residues. In nucleotides, the CDR3 is TGTGCCAGCAGCCCAGGGGGGGAGCAGTACTTC. It encodes CASSPGGEQYF.

The DNA for the CDR3 is TGTGCCAGCAGCGGGCTCGTTAGGTCTTTCTTT. Its protein product is CASSGLVRSFF. The genes are TRBV7-2 and TRBJ1-1; D call uncertain. The CDR3 loop spans 11 amino acids. Trimming shortened V by 5 bases and J by 12 bases, and 13 bases separated the two germline ends. CDR1 and CDR2 from the germline V gene are SGHTA and FQGNSA.

The chain combines TRBV19 with TRBJ2-6; 9 positions agree with TRBD1. The CDR3 sequence is 16 residues long. Germline trimming cut 4 bases from V and 5 bases from J; bases unmatched to any gene: 6. The V gene's germline CDR1 is LNHDA and CDR2 SQIVND (reference sequence). In DNA form, the CDR3 reads TGTGCCAGTAGTACGCGGACAGGGGTTTGGGCCAACGTCCTGACTTTC. Translation: CASSTRTGVWANVLTF.

The chain uses TRBV2 and TRBJ1-5; D gene unclear. Germline V CDR1 and CDR2: SNHLY, FYNNEI. CDR3 size: 15 residues. Trimming cost V 3 bases and J 4 bases, with 13 bases left between them. CDR3 bases: TGTGCCAGCAGTGACCGGCAACTAGCAAATCAGCCCCAGCATTTT. Amino acids: CASSDRQLANQPQHF.

The chain joins TRBV28 to TRBJ1-1; D gene unclear. The germline V and J ends were trimmed by 4 bases and 4 bases, with 13 bases remaining between them. The CDR3 loop spans 14 amino acids. The germline V gene has CDR1 MDHEN and CDR2 SYDVKM. CDR3 protein: CASSSVGLGTEAFF. CDR3 DNA: TGTGCCAGCAGTTCGGTGGGCTTGGGCACTGAAGCTTTCTTT. Full variable domain (remainder filled in from reference TRBV28 and TRBJ1-1): DVKVTQSSRYLVKRTGEKVFLECVQDMDHENMFWYRQDPGLGLRLIYFSYDVKMKEKGDIPEGYSVSREKKERFSLILESASTNQTSMYLCASSSVGLGTEAFFGQGTRLTVV.

The genes are TRBV6-6 and TRBJ2-7; maybe TRBD1 (5 bases). The CDR3 sequence is 13 residues long. Germline assignment: CDR1 MNHNY and CDR2 SVGAGI (reference sequence). With 4 bases removed from V and 3 bases from J, the gap between germline ends came to 10 bases. CDR3 coding DNA: TGTGCCAGCAGTTTCAGGGATTACTACGAGCAGTACTTC. Its protein product is CASSFRDYYEQYF.